This TCR beta chain appears in the sequencing data of a study of blood T cell repertoires in COVID-19. Study context: In each case, the material was cDNA or gDNA derived from T cells, B-cell-depleted T cells, or PBMCs.

This table comes from immunoSEQ multiplex PCR, and its TCRdb copy is limited to in-frame clones, with some not included. The table has more than 250,000 clones, around 88% seen once. This sequence originates from a woman between 25 and 40 years old with COVID-19, enrolled during active disease. The material sequenced was peripheral blood.

CDR3 amino acids: CASSTRDNTDTQYF. The CDR3 nucleotides are TGTGCCAGCAGCACCCGGGACAACACAGATACGCAGTATTTT. This chain joins TRBV7-6 and TRBJ2-3, with D possibly TRBD1 on 6 matching bases. The CDR3 runs to 14 residues. Per the germline V gene, CDR1 is SGHVS and CDR2 is FNYEAQ. Trimming shortened V by 5 bases and J by 2 bases, and 11 bases separated the two germline ends.